Following are 29 T cell receptor beta chains from one sample sequenced in a study of graft-versus-host responses after intestinal transplantation. These receptors have no identified antigens. Produced via immunoSEQ multiplex PCR; TCRdb's table is partial and in-frame only. Seen here are 100,000 or so clones, 92% observed once, and the top ten hold around 0.18%. The input for sequencing was unstimulated CD4+ T cells sorted from spleen or lymph node cells, taken before intestinal transplant. These receptor sequences come from a human donor who received an intestinal transplant.

This clone came up once. The chain carries TRBV5-5 and TRBJ1-2; D gene unclear. The V gene lost 0 bases and the J gene lost 5 bases, with 23 bases spanning the gap. The CDR3 totals 18 residues. The V gene's germline CDR1 is SGHKS and CDR2 YYEKEE (reference sequence). The DNA of the CDR3 is TGTGCCAGCAGCTTGGGGGTGGGCCTGGGAGTTGACGTTTATGGCTACACCTTC. Translated: CASSLGVGLGVDVYGYTF.

The V and J genes are TRBV7-2 and TRBJ2-7, with D tentatively TRBD2 (5 bases). V lost 3 bases and J 5 bases, leaving 11 bases between the germline ends. In germline, CDR1 is SGHTA, CDR2 FQGNSA. This CDR3 has 13 amino acids. The CDR3 spells CASSFPGRDEQYF. Here the CDR3 DNA reads TGTGCCAGCAGCTTCCCCGGGCGGGACGAGCAGTACTTC.

The chain links TRBV6-1 to TRBJ1-2; maybe TRBD1 (5 bases). CDR1 MNHNS and CDR2 SASEGT come from the germline V gene. The V gene lost 6 bases and the J gene lost 7 bases, with 15 bases spanning the gap. This CDR3 has 13 residues. CDR3 region: CASSEMGGAGYTF. In DNA, the CDR3 is TGTGCCAGCAGCGAGATGGGAGGGGCTGGCTACACCTTC.

This sequence joins TRBV6-5 and TRBJ2-7; 7 bases align to TRBD1. The CDR3 contains 13 residues. CDR1 MNHEY and CDR2 SVGAGI come from the germline V gene. With 6 bases clipped from V and 3 bases from J, the junction kept 5 bases outside the gene matches. The CDR3 reads CASRKTGYYEQYF. CDR3 nucleotides: TGTGCCAGCAGAAAGACAGGGTACTACGAGCAGTACTTC.

This clone was seen only once. V usage is TRBV28 and J usage is TRBJ1-1; D is unresolved. Germline V CDR1 and CDR2: MDHEN, SYDVKM. The length of the CDR3 is 14 residues. Trimming stripped 3 bases from V and 1 base from J, with 9 bases between. CDR3 residues: CASSFLAQNTEAFF. Written as DNA, the CDR3 is TGTGCCAGCAGTTTCTTGGCACAGAACACTGAAGCTTTCTTT.

The V and J genes are TRBV6-6 and TRBJ1-3; TRBD1 aligns across 7 bases. Germline assignment: CDR1 MNHNY and CDR2 SVGAGI (reference sequence). Germline trimming cut 6 bases from V and 0 bases from J; bases unmatched to any gene: 8. This CDR3 region has 16 residues. This CDR3 reads CASRGQGDPSGNTIYF. CDR3 sequence (DNA): TGTGCCAGCAGAGGCCAGGGGGACCCCTCTGGAAACACCATATATTTT.

The chain recombines TRBV10-3 with TRBJ2-2, with TRBD2 matching 12 bases. The V gene end was trimmed by 4 bases and the J gene end by 5 bases; junction bases not matched to a gene: 2. This CDR3 has 15 amino acids. Germline loops: CDR1 ENHRY, CDR2 SYGVKD. CDR3 in DNA: TGTGCCATCAGTGGTGGACTAGCGGGAACCGGGGAGCTGTTTTTT. It yields the protein CAISGGLAGTGELFF.

A single count supports this clone. The gene calls are TRBV6-5 and TRBJ1-2, with 9 positions matching TRBD1. CDR3 size: 15 residues. Per the germline V gene, CDR1 is MNHEY and CDR2 is SVGAGI. The trim removed 0 bases at V and 4 bases at J, leaving 3 bases unmatched. The CDR3 is CASSYSGTGTYGYTF. Here the CDR3 DNA reads TGTGCCAGCAGTTACTCTGGGACAGGGACCTATGGCTACACCTTC.

CDR3 nucleotide sequence: TGTGCCAGCAGTGTCCTAGAGAGGGACACCGGGGAGCTGTTTTTT. Its protein product is CASSVLERDTGELFF. The gene calls are TRBV6-5 and TRBJ2-2; D might be TRBD2 (5 bases). Germline lookup yields CDR1 MNHEY and CDR2 SVGAGI. The germline V and J ends were trimmed by 5 bases and 3 bases, with 13 bases remaining between them. This CDR3 contains 15 residues.

The V and J genes are TRBV2 and TRBJ2-7, with 7 bases identical to TRBD1. This CDR3 region has 11 residues. The V segment lost 6 bases and the J segment 8 bases; nucleotides outside the gene matches: 4. Germline V gives CDR1 SNHLY, CDR2 FYNNEI. The CDR3 bases are TGTGCCAGCAGCTGGGACAGCCAGCAGTACTTC. Translated: CASSWDSQQYF.

The chain employs TRBV30 and TRBJ2-1; 7 nucleotides line up with TRBD1. Germline CDR1 is GTSNPN and CDR2 is SVGIG (reference sequence). J lost 9 bases, V lost 3 bases, and 8 bases had no gene match. The CDR3 is made up of 13 amino acids. CDR3 loop: CAWRKTGVGEQFF. The CDR3 DNA reads TGTGCCTGGAGGAAAACAGGGGTCGGTGAGCAGTTCTTC. Supplemented by reference TRBV30 and TRBJ2-1, the full variable domain reads SQTIHQWPATLVQPVGSPLSLECTVEGTSNPNLYWYRQAAGRGLQLLFYSVGIGQISSEVPQNLSASRPQDRQFILSSKKLLLSDSGFYLCAWRKTGVGEQFFGPGTRLTVL.

This chain uses TRBV15 with TRBJ2-7; D possibly corresponds to TRBD2 (6 bases). The CDR3 contains 13 residues. Germline loops: CDR1 LNHNV, CDR2 YYDKDF (reference sequence). Trimming pared 1 base from V and 7 bases from J, leaving 11 bases between. Here the CDR3 DNA reads TGTGCCACCAGCAGAGCGGGAGTCGGTGAGCAGTACTTC. Its translation is CATSRAGVGEQYF.

This clone was picked up one time. The V gene is TRBV5-1, the J gene TRBJ2-4, with 7 bases fitting TRBD1. The junction had 10 bases not matched to a gene; V was cut back by 5 bases and J by 5 bases. The CDR3 is 15 amino acids. Germline V gene lookup returns CDR1 SGHRS and CDR2 YFSETQ. The CDR3 reads CASSEDRSLENIQYF. In DNA form, the CDR3 reads TGCGCCAGCAGTGAGGACAGGAGTTTGGAAAACATTCAGTACTTC. Full variable domain (missing parts from reference TRBV5-1 and TRBJ2-4): KAGVTQTPRYLIKTRGQQVTLSCSPISGHRSVSWYQQTPGQGLQFLFEYFSETQRNKGNFPGRFSGRQFSNSRSEMNVSTLELGDSALYLCASSEDRSLENIQYFGAGTRLSVL.

J is TRBJ2-7 and V is TRBV29-1, with TRBD1 matching over 8 bases. Trimming removed 5 bases from V and 2 bases from J; junction bases left unmatched: 8. Germline CDR1 SQVTM, CDR2 ANQGSEA. The CDR3 is 14 amino acids. CDR3 nucleotide sequence: TGCAGCGTTCTCGCCTGGGACAGGCCCTACGAGCAGTACTTC. It specifies CSVLAWDRPYEQYF.

The chain carries TRBV11-2 and TRBJ1-5; D gene unclear. Germline CDR1 reads SGHAT; CDR2 reads FQNNGV. Between the trimmed V and J ends, which lost 1 base and 6 bases, there was a span of 13 bases. The CDR3 covers 15 residues. CDR3 coding DNA: TGTGCCAGCAGCTTAGGGAGGGAGACTAGTCAGCCCCAGCATTTT. Its protein product is CASSLGRETSQPQHF.

The CDR3 here is CASSRAGGFDTGELFF. The CDR3 nucleotides are TGTGCCAGCAGTCGAGCGGGGGGGTTCGACACCGGGGAGCTGTTTTTT. This rearrangement joins TRBV4-2 to TRBJ2-2; 10 bases map to TRBD2. Trimming cost V 6 bases and J 3 bases; bases outside gene matches: 7. Germline V gene sequence: CDR1 LGHNA, CDR2 YNFKEQ. The CDR3 is 16 residues long.

The chain couples TRBV18 to TRBJ2-7; D is undetermined. V lost 6 bases to trimming and J lost 0 bases, with 9 bases between them. The CDR3 sequence is 13 residues long. Germline CDR1 is KGHSH and CDR2 is LQKENI. The CDR3 DNA is TGTGCCAGCTCCGGTCGGGTCTCCTACGAGCAGTACTTC. Protein sequence: CASSGRVSYEQYF.

The chain uses TRBV6-4 and TRBJ1-1; 8 nucleotides line up with TRBD1. Trimming at V came to 2 bases and at J to 11 bases, leaving 16 bases not matched to a gene. Germline V gene data show CDR1 as MRHNA and CDR2 as SNTAGT. CDR3 length: 16 residues. The CDR3 DNA reads as TGTGCCAGCAGTGACCGTTTCAGTCGGGACAGGTTTCCCGCTTTCTTT. Translating it yields CASSDRFSRDRFPAFF.

As regards this clone: Distinct nucleotide sequences in the sample also encode this CDR3. The chain couples TRBV4-1 to TRBJ1-5; 9 bases are shared with TRBD1. The CDR3 runs to 15 residues. V was pared by 4 bases and J by 6 bases, with 7 bases of the junction left unmatched. The V gene's germline CDR1 is MGHRA and CDR2 YSYEKL. The CDR3 coding sequence is TGCGCCAGCAGCCTAGGTACGACAGGGGGTCAGCCCCAGCATTTT. As protein: CASSLGTTGGQPQHF.

This clone was detected only once. J is TRBJ1-1 and V is TRBV6-5; D is unresolved. Germline CDR1 MNHEY, CDR2 SVGAGI. This CDR3 is 14 amino acids long. Trimming stripped 0 bases from V and 4 bases from J, with 9 bases between. The CDR3 sequence: CASSYSIPSTEAFF. The CDR3, as DNA: TGTGCCAGCAGTTACTCTATACCTAGCACTGAAGCTTTCTTT.

The chain links TRBV6-5 to TRBJ2-7; 11 bases match TRBD1. Germline V gene lookup returns CDR1 MNHEY and CDR2 SVGAGI. The V and J ends lost 4 bases and 6 bases, in that order; junction bases with no gene match: 5. The CDR3 is 14 residues long. CDR3 sequence: CASSLDRGRGEQYF. The CDR3 region has the DNA TGTGCCAGCAGTTTGGACAGGGGGCGAGGCGAGCAGTACTTC.

The genes are TRBV10-2 and TRBJ1-1, with unresolved D. CDR3 size: 16 residues. Germline-derived CDR1 and CDR2 are WSHSY and SAAADI. V lost 2 bases to trimming and J lost 6 bases, with 19 bases between them. CDR3 amino acids: CASSEKLWAPRAEAFF. In nucleotides, the CDR3 is TGCGCCAGCAGTGAGAAGTTGTGGGCCCCCCGCGCTGAAGCTTTCTTT.

The chain recombines TRBV4-3 with TRBJ2-7; 8 bases match TRBD1. The CDR3 has 15 amino acids. V dropped 1 base and J dropped 5; count of bases not matched to a gene: 7. The germline V gene encodes CDR1 LGHNA and CDR2 YSLEER. The CDR3 protein is CASSQVSDRVHEQYF. CDR3 nucleotide sequence: TGCGCCAGCAGCCAAGTCTCGGACAGGGTACACGAGCAGTACTTC.

The chain employs TRBV29-1 and TRBJ2-5; 7 bases agree with TRBD1. Unmatched junction bases numbered 12, after V lost 6 bases and J lost 5 bases. The CDR3 runs 14 residues. CDR1 is SQVTM, CDR2 ANQGSEA, per germline. The CDR3 spells CSVADTGDEETQYF. The CDR3 DNA follows: TGCAGCGTCGCGGATACAGGGGACGAGGAGACCCAGTACTTC. Variable domain in full (rest from reference TRBV29-1 and TRBJ2-5): SAVISQKPSRDICQRGTSLTIQCQVDSQVTMMFWYRQQPGQSLTLIATANQGSEATYESGFVIDKFPISRPNLTFSTLTVSNMSPEDSSIYLCSVADTGDEETQYFGPGTRLLVL.

The chain combines TRBV12-5 with TRBJ2-7; the match to TRBD1 covers 7 bases. CDR1 and CDR2 (germline): LGHNT, FRNRAP. The CDR3 consists of 16 residues. Unmatched junction bases numbered 8, after V lost 1 base and J lost 2 bases. In nucleotides, the CDR3 is TGTGCTAGTGGTTTGGGCTCCGGGACAGTAACCTACGAGCAGTACTTC. Translated, it gives CASGLGSGTVTYEQYF.

This clone was seen more than once but under ten times. The genes are TRBV19 and TRBJ1-3; D is unresolved. Between the trimmed V and J ends, which lost 3 bases and 3 bases, there was a span of 12 bases. The CDR3 is 15 residues long. Germline V CDR1 and CDR2: LNHDA, SQIVND (reference sequence). CDR3: CASSMPGRIGNTIYF. In DNA, the CDR3 is TGTGCCAGTAGTATGCCCGGCAGGATTGGAAACACCATATATTTT.

The CDR3 region has the DNA TGCAGCGTTGAATCCAGGGGGCGGCAAGAGACCCAGTACTTC. Its translation is CSVESRGRQETQYF. V and J are TRBV29-1 and TRBJ2-5, with TRBD1 matching 8 bases. Losses at the gene ends were 2 bases for V and 2 bases for J; bases not matched to a gene: 4. CDR3 size: 14 residues. Germline V gene lookup returns CDR1 SQVTM and CDR2 ANQGSEA.

CDR3 DNA: TGCAGCGTGGTAGCGGGAGAAGCCTACAATGAGCAGTTCTTC. Encoded protein: CSVVAGEAYNEQFF. The rearrangement uses TRBV29-1 and TRBJ2-1, with 9 bases aligning to TRBD2. CDR3 length: 14 amino acids. V lost 6 bases, J lost 2 bases, and 5 bases stayed unmatched. CDR1 is SQVTM and CDR2 is ANQGSEA in the germline V gene.

The V call is TRBV11-2, the J call TRBJ1-6; D ambiguous. V lost 1 base to trimming and J lost 7 bases, with 5 bases between them. Looked up from germline, CDR1 is SGHAT and CDR2 is FQNNGV. The CDR3 extends over 13 amino acids. This CDR3 reads CASSLVANSPLHF. DNA of the CDR3: TGTGCCAGCAGCTTAGTAGCGAATTCACCCCTCCACTTT. Drawing the rest from reference TRBV11-2 and TRBJ1-6, the complete variable domain is EAGVAQSPRYKIIEKRQSVAFWCNPISGHATLYWYQQILGQGPKLLIQFQNNGVVDDSQLPKDRFSAERLKGVDSTLKIQPAKLEDSAVYLCASSLVANSPLHFGNGTRLTVT.